This T cell receptor (beta chain) was profiled in a study of T cell changes during pregnancy in multiple sclerosis. Only in-frame clones appear in the TCRdb table, and some are missing; sequencing was by immunoSEQ multiplex PCR. The sample yields tens of thousands of clones, about 93% seen once. The germline V gene encodes CDR1 SGDLS and CDR2 YYNGEE. Trimming took 0 bases from V and 0 from J, leaving 9 bases between them. The CDR3 extends over 16 amino acids. V usage is TRBV9 and J usage is TRBJ1-4; D not resolved. This receptor was obtained from a female donor with multiple sclerosis, enrolled in a pregnancy study. The input for sequencing was CD8+ T cells from peripheral blood mononuclear cells, taken in the third trimester of pregnancy. CDR3 loop: CASSVESPATNEKLFF. As DNA, the CDR3 is TGTGCCAGCAGCGTAGAGAGCCCTGCAACTAATGAAAAACTGTTTTTT.